These 28 T cell receptor beta chains were all obtained from the same sample, sequenced in a study of blood T cells in healthy people across ages. A sample-barcoded 5' primer and a J-beta primer mix were used in a second PCR of roughly 6 to 12 cycles. MiXCR, run by TCRdb on the 5' RACE reads, gives a single entry per CDR3 protein. The top ten hold around 4% of the sample, which has approximately 1.5 million distinct CDR3 sequences, around 40% seen once. The sample was blood. The receptors come from a woman aged 18-29 years in good health.

J is TRBJ2-3 and V is TRBV20-1; D may match TRBD1 or TRBD2 (6 bases each). CDR3 size: 15 residues. V lost 5 bases, J lost 4 bases, and 19 bases lay in between. Germline V CDR1 and CDR2: DFQATT, SNEGSKA (reference sequence). CDR3 nucleotides: TGCAGTGCTGGAAAAAGAGGAGGGGGTGCAGATACGCAGTATTTT. It codes for CSAGKRGGGADTQYF.

The chain has TRBV5-1 and TRBJ1-1; D call uncertain. Germline CDR1 SGHRS, CDR2 YFSETQ. CDR3 length: 14 amino acids. V was clipped by 4 bases and J by 3 bases, with 13 bases between them. CDR3 residues: CASSVGGKDTEAFF. The CDR3 nucleotides read TGCGCCAGCAGCGTGGGAGGGAAGGACACTGAAGCTTTCTTT.

This clonotype was counted at least ten times. The V gene is TRBV29-1, the J gene TRBJ2-1; D may match TRBD1 or TRBD2 (5 bases each). Germline CDR1 and CDR2: SQVTM and ANQGSEA. Trimming left V 3 bases short and J 3 bases short, with 12 bases between. The CDR3 length is 14 residues. The CDR3 is CSVDLPGHYNEQFF. The CDR3, as DNA: TGCAGCGTTGATCTCCCGGGGCACTACAATGAGCAGTTCTTC.

The chain employs TRBV2 and TRBJ2-5; D is perhaps TRBD1 (5 bases). The end of the DNA aligns better with TRBJ2-1, so the J call may be wrong. This CDR3 has 13 amino acids. In germline, CDR1 is SNHLY, CDR2 FYNNEI. CDR3 protein: CASLTEDQETQFF. The CDR3 coding sequence is TGTGCCAGCTTGACAGAAGATCAAGAGACCCAGTTCTTC.

This sequence joins TRBV4-2 and TRBJ1-2; D gene ambiguous. Trimming left V 0 bases short and J 10 bases short, with 15 bases between. Germline CDR1 is LGHNA and CDR2 is YNFKEQ. This CDR3 is 14 amino acids long. The CDR3 DNA is TGTGCCAGCAGCCAAGACCCCCCGGGCGGCTACTACACCTTC. Encoded protein: CASSQDPPGGYYTF.

The rearrangement joins TRBV12-3 or TRBV12-4 to TRBJ2-6; possibly TRBD2 for D (6 bases). The germline V and J ends were trimmed by 7 bases and 1 base, with 20 bases remaining between them. CDR3 length equals 18 residues. The DNA of the CDR3 is TGTGCCAGCACCACTAGCCTCGGGCCGAGATCTGGGGCCAACGTCCTGACTTTC. It codes for CASTTSLGPRSGANVLTF.

The chain joins TRBV6-6 to TRBJ1-2, with 7 bases fitting TRBD1. V trimming: 5 bases; J trimming: 4 bases; junction bases outside the gene matches: 13. The V gene's germline CDR1 is MNHNY and CDR2 SVGAGI (reference sequence). There are 16 residues in the CDR3. Here the CDR3 reads CASSGGAGGTSYGYTF. The DNA for the CDR3 is TGTGCCAGCAGTGGCGGGGCAGGGGGGACCAGCTATGGCTACACCTTC.

Only a few counts were recorded for this clonotype. V gene TRBV5-1 combines with J gene TRBJ1-1; D ambiguous. This CDR3 has 14 amino acids. Germline assignment: CDR1 SGHRS and CDR2 YFSETQ. V lost 0 bases, J lost 8 bases, and 14 bases lay in between. CDR3 in DNA: TGCGCCAGCAGCTTGGTCCAATACAGCGAAGAAGCTTTCTTT. It encodes CASSLVQYSEEAFF. Based on the CDR3 plus reference TRBV5-1 and TRBJ1-1, the full variable domain is KAGVTQTPRYLIKTRGQQVTLSCSPISGHRSVSWYQQTPGQGLQFLFEYFSETQRNKGNFPGRFSGRQFSNSRSEMNVSTLELGDSALYLCASSLVQYSEEAFFGQGTRLTVV.

The chain couples TRBV9 to TRBJ2-1; 15 bases fit TRBD2. V gave up 4 bases and J gave up 8 bases; unmatched junction bases: 7. The length of the CDR3 is 16 residues. Per the germline V gene, CDR1 is SGDLS and CDR2 is YYNGEE. For the CDR3, the DNA is TGTGCCAGCAGCCCAGGGACTAGCGGGAGGATAGATGAGCAGTTCTTC. Encoded protein: CASSPGTSGRIDEQFF.

This clonotype was seen a few times. CDR3 sequence reads: CASGLTGRAETQYF. DNA of the CDR3: TGTGCTAGTGGTTTGACTGGCAGGGCGGAGACCCAGTACTTC. The chain couples TRBV12-5 to TRBJ2-7; weak D call: TRBD1 (5 bases). Near its end, the DNA agrees better with TRBJ2-5, so the J call may be wrong. The CDR3 runs 14 residues. The germline V gene has CDR1 LGHNT and CDR2 FRNRAP.

A note on this clonotype: Given a much more abundant clone one base away, this may be a read error. The chain uses TRBV9 and TRBJ2-1, with a possible D match to TRBD2 (6 bases). Germline-derived CDR1 and CDR2 are SGDLS and YYNGEE. Trimming shortened V by 4 bases and J by 1 base, and 12 bases separated the two germline ends. CDR3 size: 15 residues. CDR3 region: CASSSREKSYNEQFF. Written as DNA, the CDR3 is TGTGCCAGCAGCTCCCGGGAGAAGTCCTACAATGAGCAGTTCTTC.

The table lists this clonotype with a few counts. The chain couples TRBV7-9 to TRBJ2-4; 10 bases align to TRBD2. The CDR3 runs to 18 residues. The junction had 10 bases not matched to a gene; V was cut back by 5 bases and J by 0 bases. Germline CDR1 is SEHNR and CDR2 is FQNEAQ (reference sequence). In DNA form, the CDR3 reads TGTGCCAGCAGCAGTAGACTAGCGGGCGAACTAGCCAAAAACATTCAGTACTTC. This translates into CASSSRLAGELAKNIQYF.

This chain joins TRBV28 and TRBJ1-1, with D maybe TRBD1 (5 bases). This CDR3 contains 14 residues. The germline CDR1 and CDR2 sequences are MDHEN and SYDVKM. Trimming pared 6 bases from V and 5 bases from J, leaving 16 bases between. CDR3 amino acids: CASSQGGAGTEAFF. For the CDR3, the DNA is TGTGCCAGCAGCCAAGGAGGGGCCGGGACTGAAGCTTTCTTT.

This clonotype was found many times. The chain combines TRBV11-2 with TRBJ2-7; TRBD2 agrees at 8 bases. There are 15 residues in the CDR3. Per germline, CDR1 SGHAT and CDR2 FQNNGV. V trimming: 2 bases; J trimming: 4 bases; junction bases outside the gene matches: 7. In DNA, the CDR3 is TGTGCCAGCAGCTTAATGGCGGGAGGAACTTACGAGCAGTACTTC. It codes for CASSLMAGGTYEQYF.

This clonotype was counted only a few times. The chain couples TRBV7-9 to TRBJ2-7; D is unresolved. V was shortened by 5 bases and J by 9 bases, with 14 bases between the two germline ends. The CDR3 is 12 residues long. CDR1 is SEHNR and CDR2 is FQNEAQ in the germline V gene (reference sequence). The CDR3 loop reads CASSPRRLGQYF. The CDR3 nucleotides read TGTGCCAGCAGCCCGCGCCGTTTAGGGCAGTACTTC.

The chain couples TRBV18 to TRBJ1-1; maybe TRBD1 (5 bases). Germline V CDR1 and CDR2: KGHSH, LQKENI. V was shortened by 6 bases and J by 7 bases, with 12 bases between the two germline ends. The CDR3 is made up of 12 amino acids. This CDR3 reads CASSRLGGEAFF. As DNA, the CDR3 is TGTGCCAGCTCTCGGCTTGGGGGTGAAGCTTTCTTT.

The chain couples TRBV28 to TRBJ1-1, with 8 bases identical to TRBD1. CDR1 is MDHEN, CDR2 SYDVKM, per germline. The CDR3 totals 19 residues. J gave up 2 bases and V 1 base, and 15 bases lay outside the gene matches. The CDR3 loop is CASSLLITNGQGINTEAFF. The CDR3 bases are TGTGCCAGCAGTTTATTAATTACCAATGGACAGGGCATCAACACTGAAGCTTTCTTT. The variable domain in full, completed from reference TRBV28 and TRBJ1-1, reads DVKVTQSSRYLVKRTGEKVFLECVQDMDHENMFWYRQDPGLGLRLIYFSYDVKMKEKGDIPEGYSVSREKKERFSLILESASTNQTSMYLCASSLLITNGQGINTEAFFGQGTRLTVV.

Only a few counts were recorded for this clonotype. The chain is built from TRBV7-9 and TRBJ2-1, with TRBD2 matching over 7 bases. Trimming cost V 11 bases and J 6 bases; bases outside gene matches: 16. This CDR3 is built from 15 residues. The V gene's germline CDR1 is SEHNR and CDR2 FQNEAQ (reference sequence). As DNA, the CDR3 is TGTGCCGGCCTCGAGCGGGAATCCTTCTCCAATGAGCAGTTCTTC. Translated, it gives CAGLERESFSNEQFF.

The chain employs TRBV7-3 and TRBJ2-2; D gene ambiguous. V was pared by 1 base and J by 7 bases, with 7 bases between. CDR1 and CDR2 from the germline V gene are SGHTA and FQGTGA. This CDR3 is 13 amino acids long. In nucleotides, the CDR3 is TGTGCCAGCAGCTTAAGAGAAAACGGGGAGCTGTTTTTT. This codes for CASSLRENGELFF.

This chain connects TRBV6-5 to TRBJ2-5; D not resolved. The V gene's germline CDR1 is MNHEY and CDR2 SVGAGI. The CDR3 contains 13 residues. V was pared by 6 bases and J by 6 bases, with 14 bases between. CDR3 nucleotides: TGTGCCAGCAGGGTTAGCAGCCGAAAGACCCAGTACTTC. Translation gives CASRVSSRKTQYF.

This sequence joins TRBV7-2 and TRBJ1-2; D remains unclear. The germline CDR1 and CDR2 sequences are SGHTA and FQGNSA. Trimming pared 4 bases from V and 4 bases from J, leaving 16 bases between. The CDR3 consists of 15 residues. The CDR3 sequence: CASSSPRRGGYGYTF. Here the CDR3 DNA reads TGTGCCAGCAGCTCCCCGAGACGGGGAGGCTATGGCTACACCTTC.

The count of this clonotype is one. This clone may be a read error of a much larger clone one base away. The chain is built from TRBV20-1 and TRBJ2-5, with 9 bases matching TRBD2. Per germline, CDR1 DFQATT and CDR2 SNEGSKA (reference sequence). CDR3 length: 16 amino acids. CDR3 nucleotides: TGCGGTGCTAGCTTTAGCCCCCTAGCGGGGACCTCAGCCCAGTACTTC. Encoded protein: CGASFSPLAGTSAQYF.

This rearrangement joins TRBV11-1 to TRBJ2-7, with 7 bases matching TRBD1. V lost 1 base to trimming and J lost 2 bases; unmatched junction nucleotides: 8. The CDR3 is 16 residues long. Germline V gives CDR1 SGHAT, CDR2 FQDESV (reference sequence). The CDR3 loop reads CASSLGHNRGPYEQYF. The CDR3 DNA reads as TGTGCCAGCAGCTTAGGGCACAACAGGGGACCCTACGAGCAGTACTTC.

The CDR3 DNA reads as TGTGCCAGCAGTGAAGGACTAGCGGGAGGGCCAAAGCAGTACTTC. Protein: CASSEGLAGGPKQYF. This chain joins TRBV2 and TRBJ2-7; 14 positions match TRBD2. Germline V gives CDR1 SNHLY, CDR2 FYNNEI. The CDR3 has 15 amino acids. The J segment lost 8 bases and the V segment lost 1 base, leaving 4 bases of the junction unmatched. Complete variable domain (other parts from reference TRBV2 and TRBJ2-7): EPEVTQTPSHQVTQMGQEVILRCVPISNHLYFYWYRQILGQKVEFLVSFYNNEISEKSEIFDDQFSVERPDGSNFTLKIRSTKLEDSAMYFCASSEGLAGGPKQYFGPGTRLTVT.

The chain has TRBV24-1 and TRBJ2-7; 8 nucleotides match TRBD2. The CDR3 runs to 15 residues. The ends lost 4 bases at V and 10 bases at J; junction bases unmatched: 14. Germline CDR1 and CDR2: KGHDR and SFDVKD. The CDR3 DNA reads TGTGCCACCAGTGACAAGGGACACCCGGGAGGGTCCCAGTACTTC. The encoded protein is CATSDKGHPGGSQYF.

The gene calls are TRBV5-5 and TRBJ2-7; D might be TRBD2 (6 bases). Germline loops: CDR1 SGHKS, CDR2 YYEKEE (reference sequence). This CDR3 region has 15 residues. Between the trimmed V and J ends, which lost 0 bases and 0 bases, there was a span of 10 bases. The CDR3 loop is CASSLVPGDSYEQYF. The DNA for the CDR3 is TGTGCCAGCAGCTTGGTCCCGGGAGACTCCTACGAGCAGTACTTC. Drawing the rest from reference TRBV5-5 and TRBJ2-7, the complete variable domain is DAGVTQSPTHLIKTRGQQVTLRCSPISGHKSVSWYQQVLGQGPQFIFQYYEKEERGRGNFPDRFSARQFPNYSSELNVNALLLGDSALYLCASSLVPGDSYEQYFGPGTRLTVT.

This clonotype was detected a few times. The gene calls are TRBV11-2 and TRBJ2-5; D is unresolved. V lost 7 bases, J lost 1 base, and 13 bases lay in between. The CDR3 runs 14 residues. Germline V CDR1 and CDR2: SGHAT, FQNNGV. The CDR3 DNA reads as TGTGCCAGCACTCAACCTCCGGGCCAAGAGACCCAGTACTTC. It codes for CASTQPPGQETQYF.

This clonotype occurred a few times. The rearrangement links TRBV7-2 to TRBJ1-2; D is ambiguous. The V gene's germline CDR1 is SGHTA and CDR2 FQGNSA. Trimming pared 2 bases from V and 5 bases from J, leaving 12 bases between. The CDR3 loop spans 14 amino acids. The CDR3, as DNA: TGTGCCAGCAGCTTACGGGGTCTTTTTTATGGCTACACCTTC. It is translated as CASSLRGLFYGYTF. The variable domain in full, with the rest retrieved from reference TRBV7-2 and TRBJ1-2, is GAGVSQSPSNKVTEKGKDVELRCDPISGHTALYWYRQSLGQGLEFLIYFQGNSAPDKSGLPSDRFSAERTGGSVSTLTIQRTQQEDSAVYLCASSLRGLFYGYTFGSGTRLTVV.